This T cell receptor beta chain comes out of a study of OX40 agonist ivuxolimab in advanced cancers. About the research overall: Participants averaged roughly 60 years of age (range about 23 to 80) and were around 83% male. Findings and limits, study-wide: CD4+ and CD8+ T cells in blood underwent clonal expansion by week 6 at 0.1 to 3.0 mg/kg.

This CDR3 spans 14 amino acids. The ends were cut back, 2 bases at V and 7 bases at J, with 14 bases in the middle. Germline V lookup: CDR1 SGHDT, CDR2 YYEEEE. Patients with autoimmune history or systemic immunosuppression were excluded. To note about this clone: As yet, its antigen is unknown.

Sequencing used immunoSEQ multiplex PCR; TCRdb keeps in-frame clones, though not all of them. The table has 15,000 or so clones, approximately 84% seen once; the top ten hold over 25%. Sequenced material: CD4+ or CD8+ T cells sorted from blood, taken in a trial of the OX40 agonist ivuxolimab. This clonotype was obtained from an adult with an advanced solid tumor such as melanoma, head and neck, liver or kidney cancer. The rearrangement uses TRBV5-6 and TRBJ2-3; D may be TRBD1 or TRBD2 (5 bases each). This CDR3 is CASSFGTGPHTQYF. Written as DNA, the CDR3 is TGTGCCAGCAGCTTCGGGACGGGGCCGCATACGCAGTATTTT.